A single T cell receptor beta chain is shown here with its context. The sample belongs to a study of blood T cell repertoires in COVID-19. As originally analysed: Counts of nucleated cells, estimated from reference gene primer amplification, were obtained. Using immunoSEQ multiplex PCR, the repertoire was profiled, and TCRdb retains in-frame clones only, with some absent. Clonal size and the V and J genes are those of that table, whereas D and trimming came from the DNA. The repertoire holds approximately 210,000 clones, with roughly 90% as singletons. The CDR3 has 14 residues. Between the trimmed V and J ends, which lost 7 bases and 1 base, there was a span of 13 bases. In germline, CDR1 is MDHEN, CDR2 SYDVKM.

The TCR was taken from a woman in her 70s with acute or convalescent COVID-19. Specimen: peripheral blood. The chain is built from TRBV28 and TRBJ1-1; no clear D gene. The CDR3 DNA reads TGTGCCAGCATTCTAAGTTCCGGGAACACTGAAGCTTTCTTT. Its protein is CASILSSGNTEAFF.